Following are 17 T cell receptor beta chains from one sample sequenced in a study of Graves' ophthalmopathy and Graves' hyperthyroidism. TCR beta CDR3 amplification used RNA transcripts. The workflow started with a first-round RT-PCR run with HTBI primers and then moved on to a second-round multiplex PCR. TCRdb recomputed calls from the multiplex PCR reads with MiXCR, one row per CDR3 protein. The data contain 660,000 or so distinct CDR3 sequences, over 40% of them singletons. Sequenced: peripheral blood. The receptor source for this set is an adult man with Graves' ophthalmopathy.

DNA for the CDR3: TGTGCCAGCAGCTTGAGGAGAAAGGGGGTCGCAGAGACCCAGTACTTC. The encoded protein is CASSLRRKGVAETQYF. The chain is built from TRBV5-6 and TRBJ2-5, with D perhaps matching TRBD1 (6 bases). There are 16 residues in the CDR3. V gave up 1 base and J gave up 4 bases, with 17 bases separating them. Germline values: CDR1 SGHDT, CDR2 YYEEEE.

This clonotype has a handful of counts. The gene calls are TRBV25-1 and TRBJ1-2; D gene unclear. CDR1 is MGHDK, CDR2 SYGVNS, per germline. The germline V and J ends were trimmed by 5 bases and 5 bases, with 24 bases remaining between them. The CDR3 covers 17 residues. The CDR3 is CASSSQEGPRPSYGYTF. In nucleotides, the CDR3 is TGTGCCAGCAGTTCCCAAGAAGGACCTCGCCCGTCGTATGGCTACACCTTC.

The table lists this clonotype with many counts. The chain uses TRBV14 and TRBJ2-5, with a weak D call TRBD1 (5 bases). The germline CDR1 and CDR2 sequences are SGHDN and FVKESK. This CDR3 comprises 15 residues. The ends were cut back, 4 bases at V and 6 bases at J, with 18 bases in the middle. CDR3 region: CASSRDGSRAQTQYF. In DNA, the CDR3 is TGTGCCAGCAGCCGAGATGGTTCCAGGGCACAGACCCAGTACTTC.

V usage is TRBV10-3 and J usage is TRBJ2-7, with D unclear. Trimming pared 0 bases from V and 7 bases from J, leaving 13 bases between. The CDR3 covers 14 residues. CDR1 is ENHRY and CDR2 is SYGVKD in the germline V gene. The CDR3 here is CAISESADTGEQYF. In nucleotides, the CDR3 is TGTGCCATCAGTGAGTCGGCAGACACCGGGGAGCAGTACTTC.

This clonotype was found many times. The genes are TRBV2 and TRBJ1-1; a weak D match, TRBD1 (6 bases). This CDR3 is 12 amino acids long. The germline gives CDR1 SNHLY, CDR2 FYNNEI. Trimming took off 6 bases at V and 8 bases at J, with 13 bases between the two ends. The CDR3 spells CASRPGQGEAFF. The CDR3 DNA follows: TGTGCCAGCAGACCGGGACAAGGCGAAGCTTTCTTT.

The CDR3 DNA follows: TGTGCCAGTAGTATCACGACAGGGGGTGTGAACACTGAAGCTTTCTTT. This encodes CASSITTGGVNTEAFF. V is TRBV7-9 and J is TRBJ1-1; 9 bases match TRBD1. The germline V gene has CDR1 SEHNR and CDR2 FQNEAQ (reference sequence). V lost 9 bases to trimming and J lost 0 bases; unmatched junction nucleotides: 11. This CDR3 region has 16 residues. The full variable domain, in which reference TRBV7-9 and TRBJ1-1 provide the parts outside the CDR3, is DTGVSQNPRHKITKRGQNVTFRCDPISEHNRLYWYRQTLGQGPEFLTYFQNEAQLEKSRLLSDRFSAERPKGSFSTLEIQRTEQGDSAMYLCASSITTGGVNTEAFFGQGTRLTVV.

This clonotype was recorded only once. The chain links TRBV10-3 to TRBJ1-1, with 10 nucleotides matching TRBD1. This CDR3 spans 13 amino acids. Unmatched junction bases numbered 8, after V lost 10 bases and J lost 6 bases. CDR1 is ENHRY, CDR2 SYGVKD, per germline. This chain's CDR3 is CASGQGGSAEAFF. In nucleotides, the CDR3 is TGTGCCAGCGGACAGGGGGGGTCGGCTGAAGCTTTCTTT.

This clonotype has at least ten counts. V and J are TRBV15 and TRBJ2-7; D uncertain. Trimming pared 5 bases from V and 2 bases from J, leaving 13 bases between. Germline CDR1 is LNHNV and CDR2 is YYDKDF (reference sequence). The CDR3 contains 14 residues. This CDR3 is CATSAREVAYEQYF. CDR3 nucleotides: TGTGCCACCAGCGCTCGAGAGGTAGCCTACGAGCAGTACTTC.

This clonotype has just a few counts. This chain joins TRBV30 and TRBJ2-7; no definite D call. Germline V gives CDR1 GTSNPN, CDR2 SVGIG (reference sequence). The V gene lost 3 bases and the J gene lost 0 bases, with 6 bases spanning the gap. The CDR3 consists of 12 residues. CDR3 amino acids: CAWSTSSYEQYF. The CDR3 DNA is TGTGCCTGGAGCACGAGCTCCTACGAGCAGTACTTC.

The gene calls are TRBV11-3 and TRBJ2-5; no firm D call. CDR1 and CDR2 from the germline V gene are SGHNT and YENEEA. V dropped 3 bases and J dropped 1 base, with 15 bases sitting between them. CDR3 size: 16 residues. Here the CDR3 DNA reads TGTGCCAGCAGCTTTTCTGAAGCCGGTATCCAAGAGACCCAGTACTTC. This translates into CASSFSEAGIQETQYF.

Turning to this clonotype: Its ends do not fully match the called genes, so a read error is possible. V usage is TRBV27 and J usage is TRBJ1-1; a weak D match, TRBD1 (6 bases). CDR1 is MNHEY and CDR2 is SMNVEV in the germline V gene (reference sequence). This CDR3 region has 15 residues. The CDR3 DNA is TGTGCCAGCAGTCTATCGACAGGACTGAACACTGAAGCTTTCTTT. Residues: CASSLSTGLNTEAFF.

This clonotype has at least ten counts. The gene calls are TRBV20-1 and TRBJ1-2; possibly TRBD1 for D (6 bases). V gave up 3 bases and J gave up 5 bases, with 22 bases separating them. The CDR3 loop spans 16 amino acids. CDR1 is DFQATT and CDR2 is SNEGSKA in the germline V gene (reference sequence). The CDR3 loop is CSASNLGQPSGYGYTF. CDR3 bases: TGCAGTGCTAGCAACCTCGGACAGCCCTCTGGGTATGGCTACACCTTC.

This clonotype was counted between two and nine times. The chain uses TRBV11-2 and TRBJ2-2, with 8 bases aligning to TRBD2. The CDR3 extends over 15 amino acids. V shed 0 bases and J 4 bases; nucleotides not matched to a gene: 1. From germline, CDR1 is SGHAT and CDR2 FQNNGV. This chain's CDR3 is CASSLERGVTGELFF. CDR3 nucleotide sequence: TGTGCCAGCAGCTTAGAGCGGGGGGTCACCGGGGAGCTGTTTTTT.

The chain recombines TRBV29-1 with TRBJ1-1, with a tentative D call TRBD1 (6 bases). V lost 3 bases and J 9 bases, leaving 23 bases between the germline ends. The CDR3 runs to 15 residues. From germline, CDR1 is SQVTM and CDR2 ANQGSEA. The CDR3 here is CSVEAGEDRRLKAFF. Written as DNA, the CDR3 is TGCAGCGTTGAGGCAGGGGAGGACCGACGACTGAAAGCTTTCTTT. The full variable domain, completed using reference TRBV29-1 and TRBJ1-1, is SAVISQKPSRDICQRGTSLTIQCQVDSQVTMMFWYRQQPGQSLTLIATANQGSEATYESGFVIDKFPISRPNLTFSTLTVSNMSPEDSSIYLCSVEAGEDRRLKAFFGQGTRLTVV.

To note about this clonotype: As the CDR3 is not closed by the conserved phenylalanine or tryptophan, this likely results from a read error. The chain has TRBV2 and TRBJ2-1, with 8 bases fitting TRBD2. The CDR3 has 14 amino acids. The J segment lost 8 bases and the V segment lost 6 bases, leaving 9 bases of the junction unmatched. Per the germline V gene, CDR1 is SNHLY and CDR2 is FYNNEI. The CDR3 reads CASSHRGTSDEQFV. The CDR3 DNA reads TGTGCCAGCAGCCACCGCGGGACTAGTGATGAGCAGTTCGTC.

As regards this clonotype: One junction end does not reproduce the germline sequence, and a read error may be involved. The V and J genes are TRBV10-3 and TRBJ2-6, with D possibly TRBD1 on 6 matching bases. The CDR3 has 15 amino acids. Germline V gene sequence: CDR1 ENHRY, CDR2 SYGVKD. CDR3 sequence reads: CASSPMGAGANVLTF. CDR3 DNA: TGTGCCAGCAGTCCAATGGGGGCCGGGGCCAACGTCCTGACTTTC.

A word on this clonotype: A much larger clone differs from this one at a single base, so this may be a read error. This rearrangement joins TRBV10-3 to TRBJ1-2, with D tentatively TRBD1 (5 bases). CDR3 length: 14 amino acids. Germline CDR1 ENHRY, CDR2 SYGVKD. CDR3 in amino acids: CASSEGRANYGHTF. The CDR3 bases are TGTGCCAGCAGTGAGGGCAGGGCAAACTATGGCCACACCTTC.